The present entry profiles one T cell receptor beta chain with its context. No antigen is known for it. No base quality information exists; no much larger clone differs at one position. Per the germline V gene, KGHSH is the CDR1 and LQKENI is the CDR2. The CDR3 sequence holds 15 residues, the cysteine and phenylalanine included. The DNA shown is the 45-base CDR3, in frame from base 1. V is clipped by 5 bases and J by 9 bases, and the sequence between their germline boundaries is 20 bases long. The entire amount of isolated RNA was reverse transcribed using the High Capacity cDNA Reverse Transcription Kit, so the sequenced TCRB transcripts were expressed ones. Deep immunoSEQ sequencing was applied to naive, central memory and regulatory T cell samples, giving an average of approximately 3.8 million total reads per sample. After sorted cells were lysed in RLT buffer, RNA was extracted with DNase-treated RNeasy Micro or Mini kits, with the choice depending on cell number. To prevent cross-contamination, every cell subset was processed on its own, while patient and healthy donor samples were processed together. The immunoSEQ multiplex PCR was used to amplify TCRB sequences from cDNA, yielding 87-bp fragments that span the CDR3 region. Sequencing of the amplicons was done on the Illumina HiSeq platform. Processing in the source paper ran as follows. PCR bias was corrected computationally using synthetic template baselines, and reads within Hamming distance 2 were collapsed, with unmergeable singletons discarded. Reads were aligned against IMGT so that V, D and J genes, CDR3 length and insertions or deletions at six rearrangement sites could be assigned. Within each subset, clonotype counts were normalized to sorted cell number, and only after that were true diversity and Gini coefficients computed with the tcR R package. The overlap coefficient, calculated on TCRB nucleotide sequences, was used to measure repertoire sharing. As a proxy for the pre-selection repertoire, out-of-frame TCRB sequences from naive cells were analyzed. TCRdb retrieved this table from immuneACCESS and kept in-frame rearrangements only. Not all clones are present; in checked studies, unresolved V genes account for under half, and no reason is known for the remainder. V and J calls and clone size are given by that table; D and trimming were obtained from the DNA. This sample has 300,000 to 350,000 clones in its table, and roughly 14% of those were observed once. The top ten clonotypes cover roughly 0.015% of the sample.

This sample was taken from a study of beta chain features in type 1 diabetes (dated by TCRdb to the late 2010s). At the level of the whole study: Mean age, gender distribution, total cell number and subset yield were not different between patients and healthy donors. In the study, recently diagnosed type 1 diabetes patients and matched healthy donors were compared on the TCRB repertoires of their sorted circulating CD4+ T cell subsets. Across all samples, 107,917,701 sorted cells were examined, and cell number per subset correlated strongly with RNA yield. Whereas all 28 donors provided naive and central memory subsets, regulatory and stem cell-like memory subsets were isolated from just 8 patients and roughly eight healthy donors. Study-level results and caveats: Type 1 diabetes patients showed a moderate but significant shortening of TCRB CDR3 length in all four CD4+ subsets. Because small numbers of individuals were included in the HLA sub-analyses, any influence of HLA type on TCRB rearrangement was left unresolved. Naive, central memory and regulatory TCRB repertoires appeared to be more similar among patients than among healthy donors. Because cDNA was sequenced instead of genomic DNA, highly expressing activated cells could be over-represented, though the groups showed no difference in activation or CD3 levels. Shorter templates might have been favored by PCR, but patient and control samples were amplified and corrected together, so both groups would have been affected equally by any skew. Fewer insertions and more nucleotide deletions at VDJ recombination sites were observed in patients with type 1 diabetes, implying thymic rearrangement abnormalities.

A single peripheral blood draw of approximately 100 mL on average was collected from each donor into heparinised tubes. A BD FACSAria II was used to sort naive, central memory, regulatory and stem cell-like memory CD4+ T cells with a panel that included CD45RO, CCR7, CD25, CD127, CD95 and CD27. A purity above 95% was achieved for all sorted populations. Right away, PBMCs were isolated by Lymphoprep density gradient centrifugation and were stained directly, with no culture step. Samples were stained and sorted in pairs, with one healthy donor and one patient per experiment, so that batch effects were minimized.

This clonotype originated in a woman aged 18-29 years with type 1 diabetes. The rearranged chain carries TRBV18 and TRBJ2-1; a weak D assignment points to TRBD1 (6 bases agree). Sequenced: naive CD4+ T cells from blood. The intended sense of this specimen's cell subset or site label: true naive CD4+ T cells. The DNA sequence is as follows: TGTGCCAGCTCAGCTTACCCCGGGACATCGTCTGAGCAGTTCTTC. This gives the protein CASSAYPGTSSEQFF.